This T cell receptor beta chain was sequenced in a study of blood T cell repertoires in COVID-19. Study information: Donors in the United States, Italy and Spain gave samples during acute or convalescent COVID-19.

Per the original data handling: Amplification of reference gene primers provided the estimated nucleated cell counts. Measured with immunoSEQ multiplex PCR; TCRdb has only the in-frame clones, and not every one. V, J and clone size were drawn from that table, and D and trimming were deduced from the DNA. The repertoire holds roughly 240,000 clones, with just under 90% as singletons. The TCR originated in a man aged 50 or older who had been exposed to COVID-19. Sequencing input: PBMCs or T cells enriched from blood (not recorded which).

The CDR3 is CASSYGTGGGSPLHF. CDR3 nucleotide sequence: TGTGCCAGCAGTTACGGGACAGGGGGGGGTTCACCCCTCCACTTT. The gene calls are TRBV6-5 and TRBJ1-6; 11 nucleotides align to TRBD1. J was trimmed by 9 bases and V by 2 bases; bases with no gene match: 3. This CDR3 has 15 residues. Germline lookup yields CDR1 MNHEY and CDR2 SVGAGI.